What follows describes a single T cell receptor beta chain. Its antigen remains unidentified. The data were taken from a study of cytomegalovirus exposure and HLA in healthy donors. Study-wide results and limits: Later genetic work tied a missense DCLRE1C variant to beta-chain V and J trimming.

J lost 7 bases, V lost 4 bases, and 16 bases had no gene match. The CDR3 runs to 17 residues. The V gene's germline CDR1 is LNHNV and CDR2 YYDKDF (reference sequence). The PCR employed 60 Vbeta primers together with 13 Jbeta primers. The table came from immunoSEQ multiplex PCR; TCRdb's copy has only in-frame clones and leaves some out. The sample includes 90,000 to 100,000 clones, under 75% of them seen just once. This TCR was recovered from a female donor in good health and CMV-seronegative. V is TRBV15 and J is TRBJ2-5, with TRBD2 matching 9 bases. Source material: PBMCs. In DNA form, the CDR3 reads TGTGCCACCAGCACACCGAGACTAGCGGTCCCTCGGGGGACCCAGTACTTC. It codes for CATSTPRLAVPRGTQYF. Full variable domain (rest looked up from reference TRBV15 and TRBJ2-5): DAMVIQNPRYQVTQFGKPVTLSCSQTLNHNVMYWYQQKSSQAPKLLFHYYDKDFNNEADTPDNFQSRRPNTSFCFLDIRSPGLGDTAMYLCATSTPRLAVPRGTQYFGPGTRLLVL.